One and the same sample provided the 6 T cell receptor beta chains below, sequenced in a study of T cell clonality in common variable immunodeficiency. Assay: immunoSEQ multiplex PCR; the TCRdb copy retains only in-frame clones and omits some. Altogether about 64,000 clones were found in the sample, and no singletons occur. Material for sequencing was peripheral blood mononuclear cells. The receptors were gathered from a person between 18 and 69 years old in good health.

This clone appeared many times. The CDR3 spells CASSSPTGIGSPLHF. The CDR3 DNA, read in part, is TGTGCCAGCAGCTCCCCGACAGGGATCGGTTCACCC. The chain is built from TRBV7-3 and TRBJ1-6, with 7 nucleotides matching TRBD1. The CDR3 extends 3 residues past the end of the read, so its final part is completed from the germline J gene. The V and J ends lost 4 bases and 9 bases, in that order; junction bases with no gene match: 9. There are 15 residues in the CDR3. CDR1 is SGHTA, CDR2 FQGTGA, per germline.

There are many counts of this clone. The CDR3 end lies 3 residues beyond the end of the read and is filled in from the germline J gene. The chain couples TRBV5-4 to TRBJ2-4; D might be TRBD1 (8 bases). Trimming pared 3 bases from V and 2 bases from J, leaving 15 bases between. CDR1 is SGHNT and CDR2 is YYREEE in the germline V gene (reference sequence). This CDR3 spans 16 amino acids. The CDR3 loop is CASSSTGGGTKNIQYF. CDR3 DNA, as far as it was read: TGTGCCAGCAGCTCCACAGGGGGGGGGACCAAAAACATT.

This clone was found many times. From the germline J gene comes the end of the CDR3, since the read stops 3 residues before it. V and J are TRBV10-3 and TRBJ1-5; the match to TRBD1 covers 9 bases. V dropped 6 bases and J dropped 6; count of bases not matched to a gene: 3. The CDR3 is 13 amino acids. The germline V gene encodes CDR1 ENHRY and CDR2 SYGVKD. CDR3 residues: CAIRGQGGQPQHF. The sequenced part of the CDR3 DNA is TGTGCCATCAGGGGACAGGGCGGTCAGCCC.

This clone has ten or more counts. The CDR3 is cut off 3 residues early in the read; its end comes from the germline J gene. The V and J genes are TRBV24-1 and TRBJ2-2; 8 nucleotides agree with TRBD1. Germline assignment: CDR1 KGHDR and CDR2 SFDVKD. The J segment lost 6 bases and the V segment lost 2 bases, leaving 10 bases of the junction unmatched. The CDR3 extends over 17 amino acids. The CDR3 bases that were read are TGTGCCACCAGTGATTACGGACAGGGACAACGTCCCGGGGAG. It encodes CATSDYGQGQRPGE. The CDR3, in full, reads CATSDYGQGQRPGELFF.

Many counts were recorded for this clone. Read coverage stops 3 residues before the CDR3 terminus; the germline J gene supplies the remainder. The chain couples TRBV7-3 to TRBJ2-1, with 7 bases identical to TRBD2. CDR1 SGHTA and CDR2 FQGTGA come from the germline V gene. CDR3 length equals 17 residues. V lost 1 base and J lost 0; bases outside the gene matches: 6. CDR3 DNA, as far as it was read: TGTGCCAGCAGCTTAATCGCGAGCGGGGACTCCTACAATGAG. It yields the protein CASSLIASGDSYNE. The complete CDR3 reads CASSLIASGDSYNEQFF.

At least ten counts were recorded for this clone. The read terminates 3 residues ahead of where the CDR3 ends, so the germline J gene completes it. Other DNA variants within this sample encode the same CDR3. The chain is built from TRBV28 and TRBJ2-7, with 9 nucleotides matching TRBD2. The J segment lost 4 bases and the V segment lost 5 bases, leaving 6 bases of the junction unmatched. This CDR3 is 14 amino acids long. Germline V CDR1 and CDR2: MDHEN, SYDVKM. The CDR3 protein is CASSRSGSSYEQYF. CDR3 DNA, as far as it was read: TGTGCCAGCAGTCGTAGCGGGAGTTCTTACGAG. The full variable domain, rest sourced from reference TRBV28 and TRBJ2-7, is DVKVTQSSRYLVKRTGEKVFLECVQDMDHENMFWYRQDPGLGLRLIYFSYDVKMKEKGDIPEGYSVSREKKERFSLILESASTNQTSMYLCASSRSGSSYEQYFGPGTRLTVT.